These 9 T cell receptor beta chains originate from one sample sequenced in a study of T cells in Graves' hyperthyroidism and ophthalmopathy. Amplified regions were TCR beta CDR3 sequences from RNA transcripts. The HTBI set primed first-round TCR CDR3 RT-PCR. TCRdb ran MiXCR on the multiplex PCR reads and lists one entry per CDR3 protein. The sample has 220,000 or so distinct CDR3 sequences; about 15% are singletons. Sequencing was carried out using blood. The receptor source for this set is a woman in her late teens or twenties with Graves' ophthalmopathy.

Ten or more counts support this clonotype. This chain joins TRBV12-3 or TRBV12-4 and TRBJ1-1; D is perhaps TRBD1 (6 bases). This CDR3 has 12 amino acids. V dropped 6 bases and J dropped 3 bases, with 8 bases sitting between them. CDR3 amino acids: CASSTGYTEAFF. CDR3 sequence (DNA): TGTGCCAGCAGCACAGGGTACACTGAAGCTTTCTTT.

With respect to this clonotype: Just one base apart from a much larger clone, this may be a read error. The chain uses TRBV15 and TRBJ2-2, with TRBD1 as a possible D gene (5 bases). The V end lost 1 base, the J end lost 0 bases, and 9 bases lay between the germline ends. The CDR3 runs to 16 residues. In germline, CDR1 is LNHNV, CDR2 YYDKDF (reference sequence). This CDR3 is CATSRGGGPNTGELFF. The CDR3 DNA follows: TGTGCCACCAGCAGAGGGGGCGGACCGAACACCGGGGAGCTGTTTTTT. Full variable domain (outside the CDR3, taken from reference TRBV15 and TRBJ2-2): DAMVIQNPRYQVTQFGKPVTLSCSQTLNHNVMYWYQQKSSQAPKLLFHYYDKDFNNEADTPDNFQSRRPNTSFCFLDIRSPGLGDTAMYLCATSRGGGPNTGELFFGEGSRLTVL.

This clonotype was seen repeatedly, ten times or more. The chain's CDR3 is CASSDSLAGVIADTQYF. The CDR3 coding sequence is TGTGCCAGCAGTGATTCGCTAGCGGGAGTGATTGCAGATACGCAGTATTTT. This chain links TRBV2 with TRBJ2-3; the match to TRBD2 covers 10 bases. Per germline, CDR1 SNHLY and CDR2 FYNNEI. This CDR3 region has 17 residues. With 3 bases clipped from V and 4 bases from J, the junction kept 10 bases outside the gene matches.

There are many counts of this clonotype. The J gene is TRBJ1-4, the V gene TRBV11-3, with 8 bases that match TRBD1. Looked up from germline, CDR1 is SGHNT and CDR2 is YENEEA. The CDR3 length is 14 residues. V was clipped by 4 bases and J by 7 bases; unmatched bases: 5. The CDR3, as DNA: TGTGCCAGCAGCTCGGACAGGGCGGGTGAAAAACTGTTTTTT. Protein product: CASSSDRAGEKLFF.

A single count supports this clonotype. V and J are TRBV28 and TRBJ1-2; D gene uncertain. Per germline, CDR1 MDHEN and CDR2 SYDVKM. V shed 8 bases and J shed 2 bases, with 9 bases lying between them. The CDR3 loop spans 12 amino acids. CDR3: CASRTYNYGYTF. The CDR3 nucleotides are TGTGCCAGCCGAACCTACAACTATGGCTACACCTTC.

The chain is built from TRBV28 and TRBJ2-1, with 10 bases lining up with TRBD2. Germline-derived CDR1 and CDR2 are MDHEN and SYDVKM. The CDR3 is 19 amino acids. J lost 0 bases, V lost 4 bases, and 12 bases had no gene match. The CDR3: CASSSPGLATLSSYNEQFF. The CDR3 region has the DNA TGTGCCAGCAGTTCCCCGGGACTAGCGACTCTTAGCTCCTACAATGAGCAGTTCTTC.

This clonotype was seen repeatedly, ten times or more. V is TRBV4-1 and J is TRBJ1-5; 9 bases are shared with TRBD1. V dropped 4 bases and J dropped 5; count of bases not matched to a gene: 12. This CDR3 is 17 amino acids long. Germline CDR1 and CDR2: MGHRA and YSYEKL. CDR3 region: CASSPTTGGETDQPQHF. The CDR3 bases are TGCGCCAGCAGCCCAACCACAGGGGGCGAGACTGATCAGCCCCAGCATTTT.

V gene TRBV29-1 combines with J gene TRBJ2-5, with a possible D match to TRBD2 (7 bases). CDR1 and CDR2 (germline): SQVTM, ANQGSEA. There are 12 residues in the CDR3. V dropped 3 bases and J dropped 8 bases, with 13 bases sitting between them. The CDR3 spells CSVDVGGATQYF. CDR3 bases: TGCAGCGTTGATGTGGGGGGGGCAACCCAGTACTTC.

On this clonotype itself: A much larger clone differs by one base, so this may be a read error. J is TRBJ2-1 and V is TRBV6-5; the D is unclear. The end of the DNA is better explained by TRBJ2-7, so the J call may be wrong. The CDR3 has 20 residues. Germline CDR1 is MNHEY and CDR2 is SVGAGI. The CDR3 sequence: CASSNSANRAAIASYNEQYF. Written as DNA, the CDR3 is TGTGCCAGCAGTAATTCGGCAAACCGGGCAGCCATCGCGTCCTACAATGAGCAGTACTTC.